The entry below describes one T cell receptor beta chain. In building TCR beta libraries, iRepertoire HTBI primers were used together with Arm-PCR of CDR3 regions. TCRdb used MiXCR to reprocess the multiplex PCR reads, holding one entry per CDR3 protein. The table lists roughly 470,000 distinct CDR3 sequences, less than 25% of them singletons, with over 7.5% in the top ten. This sample is part of a study of regulatory T cells in long-lasting Graves disease. The V end was cut by 4 bases, the J end by 0 bases, with 10 bases between. The CDR3 has 16 residues. The germline V gene encodes CDR1 MGHRA and CDR2 YSYEKL. Time point of the sample: persistent/refractory GD, antithyroid drugs over 5 years with positive TRAb. Extracted PBMC RNA gave rise to the TCR library.

Sample: peripheral blood mononuclear cells (PBMCs), taken when the disease was refractory, from a patient treated with antithyroid drugs. The chain employs TRBV4-1 and TRBJ1-6; D remains ambiguous. This sequence originates from a female donor with Graves disease. This CDR3 is CASSPPGSSYNSPLHF. The CDR3 region has the DNA TGCGCCAGCAGCCCTCCTGGGAGCTCCTATAATTCACCCCTCCACTTT.